The rows below give T cell receptor beta chains drawn from one sample of a study of cytomegalovirus exposure and HLA in healthy donors. TCRdb's copy holds only in-frame clones and misses some; the assay was immunoSEQ multiplex PCR. The data contain more than 80,000 clones, roughly four fifths of them singletons. Specimen: PBMCs. These receptors all stem from a human donor in good health. Each CDR3 is given with its conserved first and last residue. The D gene is left open where the match is weak. Size is stated for part of the rows, as once, few or many counts, or as a class when the clone is expanded.

TRBV5-1,NA,TRBJ2-7,NA,CASSPATTGHEQYF,TGCGCCAGCAGCCCCGCGACAACAGGGCACGAGCAGTACTTC
TRBV5-6,NA,TRBJ2-7,TRBD1,CASSLLMSGGPTYEQYF,TGTGCCAGCAGCTTGTTGATGTCAGGGGGCCCTACCTACGAGCAGTACTTC
TRBV27,NA,TRBJ2-1,TRBD1,CATRQGFSHEQFF,TGTGCCACAAGACAGGGATTTTCCCATGAGCAGTTCTTC
TRBV19,few,TRBJ1-5,NA,CASSPLLGQRNQPQHF,TGTGCCAGTAGTCCACTACTAGGACAGCGCAATCAGCCCCAGCATTTT
TRBV6-1,few,TRBJ1-2,TRBD1,CASSTDRGLRGYTF,TGTGCCAGCAGTACTGACAGGGGGCTTCGTGGCTACACCTTC
TRBV19,NA,TRBJ2-7,NA,CASSFRAPGSYEQYF,TGTGCCAGTAGTTTCAGGGCGCCTGGCTCCTACGAGCAGTACTTC
TRBV12-5,NA,TRBJ1-2,NA,CASGLVLGHGYTF,TGTGCTAGTGGTTTGGTACTCGGTCATGGCTACACCTTC
TRBV6-5,few,TRBJ2-7,TRBD2,CASSESGEREEDF,TGTGCCAGCAGTGAAAGTGGGGAGCGGGAGGAAGACTTC
TRBV19,NA,TRBJ2-1,NA,CASSIVTRNEQFF,TGTGCCAGTAGTATAGTGACTAGGAATGAGCAGTTCTTC
TRBV12-2,NA,TRBJ2-1,NA,CASRLRSGWQTGGPDNEQFF,TGTGCAAGTCGCCTTAGAAGTGGCTGGCAGACGGGAGGGCCGGACAATGAGCAGTTCTTC
TRBV30,NA,TRBJ2-7,TRBD1,CACHGTGVRYEYF,TGTGCCTGCCATGGGACAGGGGTTCGGTATGAGTACTTC
TRBV14,few,TRBJ2-2,TRBD1,CASSQGQGRYTGELFF,TGTGCCAGCAGCCAAGGACAGGGTAGATACACCGGGGAGCTGTTTTTT
TRBV6-6,NA,TRBJ1-2,TRBD1,CASSPTGEGGYTF,TGTGCCAGCAGTCCGACAGGGGAGGGTGGCTACACCTTC
TRBV10-3,NA,TRBJ2-1,NA,CATSPSKNEQFF,TGTGCCACCTCCCCTAGCAAAAATGAGCAGTTCTTC
TRBV10-3,NA,TRBJ1-3,NA,CAISGGESSGNTIYF,TGTGCCATCAGTGGTGGGGAGAGCTCTGGAAACACCATATATTTT
TRBV4-1,NA,TRBJ2-7,NA,CASSQPADPSYEQYF,TGCGCCAGCAGCCAACCAGCGGACCCTTCCTACGAGCAGTACTTC
TRBV20-1,NA,TRBJ2-7,NA,CSAEQGTEQYF,TGCAGTGCTGAACAGGGCACCGAGCAGTACTTC
TRBV18,NA,TRBJ2-7,NA,CASSNSESGWSVGQYF,TGTGCCAGCTCGAACAGTGAGTCGGGGTGGTCTGTAGGGCAGTACTTC
TRBV29-1,NA,TRBJ2-2,NA,CSVHPGNTGELFF,TGCAGCGTTCACCCAGGGAACACCGGGGAGCTGTTTTTT
TRBV9,NA,TRBJ1-1,NA,CASSVGTGIGNTEAFF,TGTGCCAGCAGCGTAGGTACAGGGATAGGCAACACTGAAGCTTTCTTT
TRBV5-1,NA,TRBJ2-3,TRBD1,CASSLRQGGTDTQYF,TGCGCCAGCAGCTTAAGACAGGGAGGCACAGATACGCAGTATTTT
TRBV5-1,NA,TRBJ2-3,NA,CASSLASPDTQYF,TGCGCCAGCAGCTTGGCCTCCCCAGATACGCAGTATTTT
TRBV4-1,NA,TRBJ2-2,NA,CASSQDRTSGELFF,TGCGCCAGCAGCCAAGATAGGACTTCCGGGGAGCTGTTTTTT
TRBV5-6,NA,TRBJ1-2,TRBD1,CASRGQGRDGYTF,TGTGCCAGCAGGGGACAGGGACGGGATGGCTACACCTTC
TRBV18,NA,TRBJ2-7,TRBD1,CASSLQQGYEQYF,TGTGCCAGCTCCCTCCAACAGGGGTACGAGCAGTACTTC
TRBV19,NA,TRBJ2-5,TRBD2,CATSGTSGGGTQYF,TGTGCCACCTCCGGGACTAGCGGGGGTGGTACCCAGTACTTC
TRBV27,NA,TRBJ2-7,NA,CASSSGVNYEQYF,TGTGCCAGCAGCTCGGGGGTCAACTACGAGCAGTACTTC
TRBV19,few,TRBJ1-1,TRBD1,CASSIGQGATEAFF,TGTGCCAGTAGTATAGGACAGGGGGCCACTGAAGCTTTCTTT
TRBV30,NA,TRBJ2-3,NA,CAWRPRNSYTDTQYF,TGTGCCTGGAGGCCTAGAAATTCGTACACAGATACGCAGTATTTT
TRBV10-3,NA,TRBJ1-2,TRBD1,CAISDGGTVSYGYTF,TGTGCCATCAGTGATGGGGGGACAGTCTCCTATGGCTACACCTTC
TRBV2,NA,TRBJ2-6,NA,CASTLVGHSNSGANVLTF,TGTGCCAGCACCCTGGTGGGACACTCGAACTCTGGGGCCAACGTCCTGACTTTC
TRBV9,NA,TRBJ2-5,TRBD2,CASSYLPGGLAGTEQETQYF,TGTGCCAGCAGCTACCTCCCGGGGGGGCTAGCGGGGACAGAACAAGAGACCCAGTACTTC
TRBV30,once,TRBJ2-1,NA,CAWSRTVRLNNEQFF,TGTGCCTGGAGTCGTACGGTCCGGTTAAACAATGAGCAGTTCTTC
TRBV5-1,NA,TRBJ2-5,TRBD2,CASSLAVAGETQYF,TGCGCCAGCAGCTTGGCTGTAGCGGGGGAGACCCAGTACTTC
TRBV5-4,NA,TRBJ1-2,NA,CASSPSSGSLDYGYTF,TGTGCCAGCAGCCCCTCTTCGGGGAGTCTTGACTATGGCTACACCTTC
TRBV27,NA,TRBJ2-7,NA,CASSLSGNLYEQYF,TGTGCCAGCAGTTTATCCGGGAACCTCTACGAGCAGTACTTC
TRBV7-8,NA,TRBJ2-3,NA,CASSLVRRTSTDTQYF,TGTGCCAGCAGCTTAGTAAGGCGGACTAGCACAGATACGCAGTATTTT
TRBV30,NA,TRBJ1-5,TRBD1,CAWSVAGGRQPQHF,TGTGCCTGGAGTGTGGCAGGGGGACGACAGCCCCAGCATTTT
TRBV6-5,NA,TRBJ2-7,NA,CASTRQPTYEQYF,TGTGCCAGCACCCGACAGCCTACCTACGAGCAGTACTTC
TRBV6-1,NA,TRBJ1-5,TRBD1,CASSEAPGGKQPQHF,TGTGCCAGCAGTGAAGCGCCAGGGGGCAAGCAGCCCCAGCATTTT
TRBV30,NA,TRBJ1-2,NA,CAWTPGRSYGYTF,TGTGCCTGGACCCCCGGCCGGAGTTATGGCTACACCTTC
TRBV5-1,NA,TRBJ2-7,NA,CASSLARSYEQYF,TGCGCCAGCAGCTTGGCCAGGTCCTACGAGCAGTACTTC
TRBV11-2,NA,TRBJ2-7,TRBD1,CASSSAGTGIYEQYF,TGTGCCAGCAGCTCAGCCGGGACAGGGATCTACGAGCAGTACTTC
TRBV5-6,NA,TRBJ2-7,TRBD2,CASSHGGAGASDSYEQYF,TGTGCCAGCAGCCACGGGGGGGCGGGGGCCTCGGACTCCTACGAGCAGTACTTC
TRBV19,NA,TRBJ2-7,TRBD1,CASSRDRGIPYEQYF,TGTGCCAGTAGTAGAGACAGGGGGATACCCTACGAGCAGTACTTC
TRBV5-1,NA,TRBJ2-6,NA,CASSLELAGGVSGANVLTF,TGCGCCAGCAGCTTGGAATTGGCTGGAGGAGTCTCTGGGGCCAACGTCCTGACTTTC
TRBV6-1,NA,TRBJ2-7,NA,CASNRDMQTYEQYF,TGTGCCAGCAACCGGGACATGCAAACCTACGAGCAGTACTTC
TRBV19,NA,TRBJ2-1,NA,CASSLRRPAVDEQFF,TGTGCCAGTAGTCTCAGACGACCGGCGGTCGATGAGCAGTTCTTC
TRBV7-9,NA,TRBJ2-1,NA,CASSSRGHPGDSYNEQFF,TGTGCCAGCAGCTCTAGAGGCCATCCAGGGGATTCCTACAATGAGCAGTTCTTC